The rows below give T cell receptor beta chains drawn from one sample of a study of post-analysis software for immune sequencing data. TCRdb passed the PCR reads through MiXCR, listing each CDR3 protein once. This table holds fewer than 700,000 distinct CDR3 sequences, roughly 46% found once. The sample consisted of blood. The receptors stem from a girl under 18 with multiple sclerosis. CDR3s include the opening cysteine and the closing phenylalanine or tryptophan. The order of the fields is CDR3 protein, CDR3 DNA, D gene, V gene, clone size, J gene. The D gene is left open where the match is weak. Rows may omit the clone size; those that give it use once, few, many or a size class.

CDR3 protein: CASSLGSSGGLGQGETQYF
CDR3 DNA: TGTGCCAGCAGTTTAGGGTCTAGCGGGGGCTTGGGCCAGGGGGAGACCCAGTACTTC
D gene: TRBD2
V gene: TRBV12-3/TRBV12-4
clone size: -
J gene: TRBJ2-5

CDR3 protein: CASTETPDRTYYGYTF
CDR3 DNA: TGTGCCAGCACCGAGACTCCGGACAGGACTTACTATGGCTACACCTTC
D gene: TRBD1
V gene: TRBV6-6
clone size: -
J gene: TRBJ1-2

CDR3 protein: CAISGPSSGANVLTF
CDR3 DNA: TGTGCCATCAGTGGCCCCAGCTCTGGGGCCAACGTCCTGACTTTC
D gene: -
V gene: TRBV10-3
clone size: -
J gene: TRBJ2-6

CDR3 protein: CASSELTNEKLFF
CDR3 DNA: TGTGCCAGCTCTGAGTTAACTAATGAAAAACTGTTTTTT
D gene: -
V gene: TRBV6-1
clone size: -
J gene: TRBJ1-4

CDR3 protein: CASSAPLREGPDTQYF
CDR3 DNA: TGTGCCAGCAGTGCCCCTTTGCGGGAGGGACCAGATACGCAGTATTTT
D gene: TRBD2
V gene: TRBV12-3/TRBV12-4
clone size: -
J gene: TRBJ2-3

CDR3 protein: CSARETGGYEQYF
CDR3 DNA: TGCAGTGCTAGGGAGACAGGGGGCTACGAGCAGTACTTC
D gene: TRBD1
V gene: TRBV20-1
clone size: few
J gene: TRBJ2-7

CDR3 protein: CASSHPTVRGTEAFF
CDR3 DNA: TGTGCCAGCAGCCACCCTACGGTGAGGGGCACTGAAGCTTTTTTT
D gene: -
V gene: TRBV7-9
clone size: -
J gene: TRBJ1-1

CDR3 protein: CASSPIAGSGGTDTQYF
CDR3 DNA: TGTGCCAGCAGTCCTATAGCGGGATCAGGAGGCACAGATACGCAGTATTTT
D gene: TRBD2
V gene: TRBV12-3/TRBV12-4
clone size: -
J gene: TRBJ2-3

CDR3 protein: CASSLVAGNSNYGYTF
CDR3 DNA: TGTGCCAGCAGCTTAGTCGCAGGAAATTCGAACTATGGCTACACCTTC
D gene: -
V gene: TRBV7-2
clone size: -
J gene: TRBJ1-2

CDR3 protein: CAIASDYNEQFF
CDR3 DNA: TGTGCCATCGCTAGCGACTACAATGAGCAGTTCTTC
D gene: -
V gene: TRBV10-3
clone size: -
J gene: TRBJ2-1

CDR3 protein: CASSEVRVGQFF
CDR3 DNA: TGTGCCAGCAGTGAAGTCAGGGTTGGGCAGTTCTTC
D gene: -
V gene: TRBV6-1
clone size: few
J gene: TRBJ2-1

CDR3 protein: CASSLRRTSGGFQETQYF
CDR3 DNA: TGCGCCAGCAGCTTGAGGAGGACTAGCGGGGGATTCCAAGAGACCCAGTACTTC
D gene: TRBD2
V gene: TRBV5-1
clone size: -
J gene: TRBJ2-5

CDR3 protein: CASNLDSPGATEAFF
CDR3 DNA: TGTGCCAGCAACTTGGACAGCCCTGGGGCCACTGAAGCTTTCTTT
D gene: -
V gene: TRBV6-5
clone size: few
J gene: TRBJ1-1

CDR3 protein: CAIRDDRGQVNEQFF
CDR3 DNA: TGTGCCATCAGGGATGACAGGGGACAGGTAAATGAGCAGTTCTTC
D gene: TRBD1
V gene: TRBV10-3
clone size: -
J gene: TRBJ2-1

CDR3 protein: CASSPNSNSPLHF
CDR3 DNA: TGTGCCAGCAGTCCCAACTCGAATTCACCCCTCCACTTT
D gene: -
V gene: TRBV12-3/TRBV12-4
clone size: few
J gene: TRBJ1-6

CDR3 protein: CASRRDSSQYF
CDR3 DNA: TGTGCCAGCAGGAGGGACTCATCGCAGTACTTC
D gene: -
V gene: TRBV6-1
clone size: -
J gene: TRBJ2-5

CDR3 protein: CASTLWDRHEAFF
CDR3 DNA: TGTGCCAGCACCCTGTGGGATCGTCATGAAGCTTTCTTT
D gene: -
V gene: TRBV12-3/TRBV12-4
clone size: -
J gene: TRBJ1-1

CDR3 protein: CASSQVDNYGYTF
CDR3 DNA: TGTGCCAGCAGCCAAGTGGATAACTATGGCTACACCTTC
D gene: -
V gene: TRBV3-1
clone size: -
J gene: TRBJ1-2

CDR3 protein: CASTLGGSYNGQFF
CDR3 DNA: TGTGCCAGCACCCTAGGGGGCTCCTACAATGGGCAGTTCTTC
D gene: TRBD1
V gene: TRBV27
clone size: -
J gene: TRBJ2-1

CDR3 protein: CASSDLAGGGEQFF
CDR3 DNA: TGTGCCAGCAGTGACCTAGCGGGAGGAGGTGAGCAGTTCTTC
D gene: TRBD2
V gene: TRBV6-4
clone size: -
J gene: TRBJ2-1